This T cell receptor (beta chain) was captured in a study of blood T cell repertoires in COVID-19. The germline gives CDR1 KGHSH, CDR2 LQKENI. V lost 3 bases, J lost 6 bases, and 11 bases lay in between. The CDR3 loop spans 13 amino acids. The table came from immunoSEQ multiplex PCR; TCRdb's copy has only in-frame clones and leaves some out. Here the sample spans about 44,000 clones, roughly 84% being singletons. The rearrangement uses TRBV18 and TRBJ1-2; D is possibly TRBD1 (6 bases). This clonotype was sampled from a woman aged 70-85 years with acute or convalescent COVID-19. The sequenced sample consisted of peripheral blood. The CDR3 region is CASSPGTLDGYTF. The CDR3 DNA sequence: TGTGCCAGCTCACCCGGGACACTAGATGGCTACACCTTC.